This T cell receptor beta chain was captured in a study of vaccination effects on CD4 cells after COVID-19. Turning to the study itself: The cohort was immunized with two doses of either the BNT162b2 or mRNA-1273 vaccine. A couple of convalescent patients provided samples 16 days and one week prevaccination.

Sequencing in the ViraFEST assay came after antigen-specific CD4+ T cells had been expanded with viral peptide pools, which were used to stimulate PBMC. CD4+ T cell isolation took place after more than eight days of culture. Their SARS-CoV-2 infection, verified by PCR, occurred between March and December 2020. A few million PBMC per well received approximately 9.4 IU/ml IL-2 and around 11 ug/ml peptides in culture. This clone was observed once. As yet, its antigen is unknown. Method: immunoSEQ multiplex PCR; TCRdb's copy keeps in-frame clones and lacks some. This repertoire shows about 20,000 clones, 74% found once; its top ten account for around 16%. Study observations and caveats: Whether induced by infection or by vaccine, clones showed marked clonal contraction late after vaccination.

V lost 3 bases, J lost 8 bases, and 16 bases lay in between. Germline V gene data show CDR1 as SNHLY and CDR2 as FYNNEI. The CDR3 length is 15 residues. The chain joins TRBV2 to TRBJ1-4; D is undetermined. The sequencing here drew on CD4+ T cells from PBMCs cultured with SARS-CoV-2 spike peptides, taken before COVID-19 vaccination. This TCR was recovered from a human donor who had a prior SARS-CoV-2 infection. For the CDR3, the DNA is TGTGCCAGCAGTGAGTCCGCTACGGAAGGGGAAAAACTGTTTTTT. Amino acid sequence: CASSESATEGEKLFF.